This T cell receptor (beta chain) was sequenced for a study of T cell repertoires in cytomegalovirus infection (dated by TCRdb to the late 2010s). A note on the overall study: Peptide stimulations targeted recently identified HLA-C-restricted CMV epitopes, whose presentation resists viral immunomodulation, together with well-studied HLA-B-restricted epitopes. The HLA type of each donor mattered for the analysis, because public TCR beta signatures pointed to carriage of CMV infection along with the matching HLA type.

These reads were obtained on an Illumina HiSeq 1500. TCRdb's own reprocessing of the public reads used fastp at Q25 and MiXCR and kept productive beta chains. Here each entry gathers all rows of one CDR3 protein and keeps the most common genes and DNA. This sample comprises about 700,000 distinct CDR3 sequences, around 32% of them detected only once. The ten largest clones capture over 15% of the sample. In its sample, this clonotype was seen many times. Its antigen target is currently unknown. Base qualities are not recorded, but no much larger clone differs from it by a single base. In the paper's terms, the treatment or condition label means: in vitro stimulation with specific CMV peptide epitopes to enrich CMV-specific T cells. Overall study outcomes, separate from this receptor: The ex vivo response was dominated by HLA-C-restricted CMV-specific TCR beta clonotypes, which also provided the single most frequent clonotype in two of eight donors. In both this cohort and an independent approximately 370-donor cohort, the cumulative frequency of public TCR beta family members distinguished carriers of CMV infection plus the relevant HLA type.

CDR1 SGHVS and CDR2 FNYEAQ were looked up in the germline V gene. The CDR3 numbers 16 residues from cysteine through phenylalanine. The CDR3 DNA has 48 bases and is translated from base 1. V and J lose 6 bases and 7 bases, and a span of 24 bases separates them. This TCR came from a human donor in good health (CMV status not recorded). Some clones in this sample may be carry-over from other donors' samples. This specimen was cultured PBMCs, taken from culture after CMV antigen stimulation. The rearranged segments are TRBV7-6 and TRBJ2-5; the D gene is possibly TRBD1 or TRBD2, with 5 bases matching each. This receptor carries the CDR3 CASSFPYREERGTQYF. The DNA sequence reads TGTGCCAGCAGTTTTCCATACCGCGAGGAGAGGGGGACCCAGTACTTC.